The 32 T cell receptor beta chains in this list originate from one sample, sequenced in a study of blood T cells in healthy people across ages. Using a J-beta primer mix together with a sample-barcoded 5' primer, a second PCR was run for roughly 6 to 12 cycles. TCRdb passed the 5' RACE reads through MiXCR, listing each CDR3 protein once. The profile shows some 1,800,000 distinct CDR3 sequences, approximately 39% of them singletons. The specimen sequenced was blood. These receptors were collected from a human donor in good health.

The sample holds a few counts of this clonotype. This chain links TRBV18 with TRBJ1-1; D ambiguous. The CDR3 has 17 amino acids. Germline V gives CDR1 KGHSH, CDR2 LQKENI. V lost 1 base and J 0 bases, leaving 15 bases between the germline ends. The CDR3 is CASSPRSDNPLNTEAFF. CDR3 in DNA: TGTGCCAGCTCACCACGTTCGGATAATCCCCTGAACACTGAAGCTTTCTTT. Drawing the rest from reference TRBV18 and TRBJ1-1, the complete variable domain is NAGVMQNPRHLVRRRGQEARLRCSPMKGHSHVYWYRQLPEEGLKFMVYLQKENIIDESGMPKERFSAEFPKEGPSILRIQQVVRGDSAAYFCASSPRSDNPLNTEAFFGQGTRLTVV.

Concerning this clonotype itself: The junction departs from germline at one end; a sequencing error may be responsible. The genes are TRBV5-1 and TRBJ2-5, with D possibly matching TRBD1 (5 bases). Germline V gene lookup returns CDR1 SGHRS and CDR2 YFSETQ. The length of the CDR3 is 14 residues. CDR3 residues: CASGLQGPQETQYF. In nucleotides, the CDR3 is TGCGCCAGCGGCTTGCAGGGTCCTCAAGAGACCCAGTACTTC.

The CDR3 region is CASSSTLVSHEQYF. The CDR3, as DNA: TGTGCCAGCAGCTCCACCTTGGTGTCACACGAGCAGTACTTC. The genes are TRBV7-9 and TRBJ2-7; D is unresolved. Trimming removed 4 bases at V and 5 bases at J, with 15 bases between. The CDR3 totals 14 residues. The germline CDR1 and CDR2 sequences are SEHNR and FQNEAQ (reference sequence). Full variable domain (rest looked up from reference TRBV7-9 and TRBJ2-7): DTGVSQNPRHKITKRGQNVTFRCDPISEHNRLYWYRQTLGQGPEFLTYFQNEAQLEKSRLLSDRFSAERPKGSFSTLEIQRTEQGDSAMYLCASSSTLVSHEQYFGPGTRLTVT.

This clonotype was picked up a small number of times. The rearrangement uses TRBV5-1 and TRBJ1-1; 8 nucleotides line up with TRBD1. Germline CDR1 reads SGHRS; CDR2 reads YFSETQ. The CDR3 extends over 14 amino acids. Trimming removed 4 bases from V and 10 bases from J; junction bases left unmatched: 12. In DNA form, the CDR3 reads TGCGCCAGCAGCAATTTTCAGGGGGCAGGCGGAGCTTTCTTT. This encodes CASSNFQGAGGAFF.

Regarding this clonotype: The CDR3 does not end in the conserved phenylalanine or tryptophan, so this is likely a read error. The V call is TRBV6-2 or TRBV6-3, the J call TRBJ2-6; D possibly corresponds to TRBD1 (5 bases). CDR1 MNHEY and CDR2 SVGEGT come from the germline V gene. The V end lost 2 bases, the J end lost 6 bases, and 11 bases lay between the germline ends. The CDR3 sequence is 15 residues long. The CDR3 loop reads CASSYALGQANVLTL. The CDR3, as DNA: TGTGCCAGCAGTTACGCACTTGGACAGGCCAACGTCCTGACTTTA.

The chain's CDR3 is CASSTRTAYTQYF. The CDR3, as DNA: TGTGCCAGCAGTACCCGGACAGCCTATACGCAGTATTTT. This chain connects TRBV12-3 or TRBV12-4 to TRBJ2-3, with a possible D match to TRBD1 (6 bases). Trimming left V 5 bases short and J 7 bases short, with 13 bases between. The CDR3 totals 13 residues.

The rearrangement links TRBV18 to TRBJ2-1, with 10 bases identical to TRBD2. The CDR3 loop spans 15 amino acids. Germline V lookup: CDR1 KGHSH, CDR2 LQKENI. The V segment lost 0 bases and the J segment 10 bases; nucleotides outside the gene matches: 6. Here the CDR3 DNA reads TGTGCCAGCTCACCACCCAGCGGGGGGGCCGGAGAGCAGTTCTTC. The encoded protein is CASSPPSGGAGEQFF.

This clonotype has only one observation. One end of the junction does not line up with germline, which may come from a read error. The CDR3 DNA is TGTGCCAGCGGCTTAGCGAGCGGGGCGTACAATGAGCAGTTCTTC. Encoded protein: CASGLASGAYNEQFF. The chain carries TRBV7-9 and TRBJ2-1; the match to TRBD2 covers 7 bases. This CDR3 is built from 15 residues. CDR1 SEHNR and CDR2 FQNEAQ come from the germline V gene (reference sequence).

This clonotype came up a few times. The chain is built from TRBV6-6 and TRBJ2-4, with a possible D match to TRBD2 (7 bases). The V gene's germline CDR1 is MNHNY and CDR2 SVGAGI (reference sequence). V lost 6 bases and J lost 5, with 20 bases in between. This CDR3 has 16 residues. CDR3: CASSQIRGEGQNIQYF. DNA of the CDR3: TGTGCCAGCAGCCAAATAAGGGGGGAGGGTCAAAACATTCAGTACTTC.

The rearrangement joins TRBV6-2 or TRBV6-3 to TRBJ2-7, with 8 bases lining up with TRBD1. The DNA end lines up better with TRBJ2-5; the J call may be wrong. This CDR3 is 15 amino acids long. Germline V CDR1 and CDR2: MNHEY, SVGEGT. The CDR3 loop reads CASSFPTTGAETQYF. For the CDR3, the DNA is TGTGCCAGCAGTTTCCCGACGACAGGGGCAGAGACCCAGTACTTC.

The CDR3 DNA reads TGCAGTGTCGCGGGACAGGGGGCGGGTGAGCAGTTCTTC. This encodes CSVAGQGAGEQFF. J is TRBJ2-1 and V is TRBV20-1, with TRBD1 matching 12 bases. The CDR3 contains 13 residues. J gave up 9 bases and V 7 bases, and 7 bases lay outside the gene matches. CDR1 and CDR2 from the germline V gene are DFQATT and SNEGSKA (reference sequence).

This clonotype was seen a few times. V and J are TRBV7-8 and TRBJ2-7, with TRBD2 matching 8 bases. CDR3 length: 16 amino acids. Germline CDR1 reads SGHVS; CDR2 reads FQNEAQ. V shed 2 bases, J shed 1 base, and the junction held 7 bases outside the gene matches. CDR3 loop: CASSLSRLAWSYEQYF. The CDR3 bases are TGTGCCAGCAGCTTATCCCGACTAGCGTGGTCCTACGAGCAGTACTTC.

This clonotype has just a few counts. This rearrangement joins TRBV7-6 to TRBJ1-5; D is uncertain. Trimming pared 1 base from V and 3 bases from J, leaving 10 bases between. The length of the CDR3 is 15 residues. Germline assignment: CDR1 SGHVS and CDR2 FNYEAQ. In DNA form, the CDR3 reads TGTGCCAGCAGCTTAGATCCTAGAACCAATCAGCCCCAGCATTTT. It translates to CASSLDPRTNQPQHF.

V and J are TRBV20-1 and TRBJ2-3; 8 bases fit TRBD1. Germline CDR1 reads DFQATT; CDR2 reads SNEGSKA (reference sequence). Trimming took 6 bases from V and 3 from J; bases not matched to a gene: 5. The length of the CDR3 is 13 residues. The CDR3, as DNA: TGCAGTGCGGCAGGGGGCGCGACAGATACGCAGTATTTT. Its protein product is CSAAGGATDTQYF.

At least ten counts were recorded for this clonotype. Its ends do not fully match the called genes, so a read error is possible. The chain combines TRBV5-1 with TRBJ1-1, with a possible D match to TRBD1 (6 bases). The CDR3 length is 13 residues. Germline CDR1 and CDR2: SGHRS and YFSETQ. The CDR3 DNA is TGTGCCAGCAGCTTACAGGGGAACACTGAAGCTTTCTTT. This translates into CASSLQGNTEAFF.

This clonotype was observed once. The rearrangement links TRBV24-1 to TRBJ2-1; perhaps TRBD1 as D (5 bases). V was cut by 2 bases and J by 9 bases, with 22 bases left in between. The CDR3 has 17 residues. Germline lookup yields CDR1 KGHDR and CDR2 SFDVKD. The CDR3 protein is CATSDSQGHRDRREQFF. The CDR3 DNA sequence: TGTGCCACCAGTGATTCGCAGGGTCACCGCGATAGGCGTGAGCAGTTCTTC.

The chain combines TRBV9 with TRBJ2-1; 8 bases line up with TRBD1. J was trimmed by 4 bases and V by 6 bases; bases with no gene match: 6. The V gene's germline CDR1 is SGDLS and CDR2 YYNGEE. The CDR3 is 14 residues long. Here the CDR3 DNA reads TGTGCCAGCAACCGGGACAGGACTTACAATGAGCAGTTCTTC. This translates into CASNRDRTYNEQFF.

CDR3 sequence: CSARDPLPQGLAKNIQYF. CDR3 DNA: TGCAGTGCTAGAGACCCCTTGCCACAGGGATTAGCCAAAAACATTCAGTACTTC. The rearrangement uses TRBV20-1 and TRBJ2-4, with D possibly being TRBD1 (6 bases). Deletions cut 0 bases from V and 0 bases from J, with 18 bases between. The CDR3 extends over 18 amino acids. The V gene's germline CDR1 is DFQATT and CDR2 SNEGSKA (reference sequence).

The chain links TRBV6-5 to TRBJ2-7; D is tentatively TRBD1 or TRBD2 (5 bases each). There are 16 residues in the CDR3. Per germline, CDR1 MNHEY and CDR2 SVGAGI. Trimming took 0 bases from V and 0 from J, leaving 12 bases between them. CDR3 DNA: TGTGCCAGCAGTTACTCGGCCGGGACCCACTCCTACGAGCAGTACTTC. It translates to CASSYSAGTHSYEQYF.

Notes on this clonotype: The germline gene is not matched at one end of the junction; a read error may be the cause. The chain couples TRBV2 to TRBJ2-3; D not resolved. The CDR3 covers 14 residues. Germline loops: CDR1 SNHLY, CDR2 FYNNEI. This chain's CDR3 is CAGSESSVTDTQYF. The CDR3 bases are TGTGCCGGCAGTGAAAGCAGCGTCACAGATACGCAGTATTTT.

The chain employs TRBV13 and TRBJ1-2, with 8 bases fitting TRBD1. CDR3 length: 13 amino acids. The junction had 10 bases not matched to a gene; V was cut back by 8 bases and J by 8 bases. The germline CDR1 and CDR2 sequences are PRHDT and FYEKMQ (reference sequence). For the CDR3, the DNA is TGTGCCAGCGAGGCAGGGGGCTGGGACGGCTACACCTTC. Translated: CASEAGGWDGYTF.

The chain joins TRBV18 to TRBJ2-3; a possible D gene is TRBD2 (5 bases). Germline CDR1 is KGHSH and CDR2 is LQKENI. This CDR3 has 16 amino acids. Deletions cut 3 bases from V and 1 base from J, with 14 bases between. The CDR3 is CASSPIMEAGTDTQYF. For the CDR3, the DNA is TGTGCCAGCTCACCGATAATGGAGGCCGGCACAGATACGCAGTATTTT.

The J gene is TRBJ2-1, the V gene TRBV7-3, with D unresolved. Trimming pared 3 bases from V and 2 bases from J, leaving 11 bases between. This CDR3 has 15 amino acids. Germline-derived CDR1 and CDR2 are SGHTA and FQGTGA. The CDR3 sequence: CASSLAPTPYNEQFF. The CDR3 DNA is TGTGCCAGCAGCTTGGCCCCAACCCCCTACAATGAGCAGTTCTTC.

The chain carries TRBV7-2 and TRBJ2-7; TRBD2 matches 8 bases. Germline V gene sequence: CDR1 SGHTA, CDR2 FQGNSA. The CDR3 contains 14 residues. Germline trimming cut 9 bases from V and 2 bases from J; bases unmatched to any gene: 9. CDR3: CASTVSGGAYEQYF. CDR3 nucleotide sequence: TGTGCCAGTACTGTTTCCGGGGGGGCCTACGAGCAGTACTTC.

This chain uses TRBV20-1 with TRBJ2-5; 10 positions match TRBD1. CDR3 length: 14 amino acids. The germline gives CDR1 DFQATT, CDR2 SNEGSKA (reference sequence). J was trimmed by 5 bases and V by 6 bases; bases with no gene match: 9. The CDR3 is CSASGQGIEETQYF. The DNA of the CDR3 is TGCAGTGCGTCGGGACAGGGGATTGAGGAGACCCAGTACTTC.

CDR3 sequence (DNA): TGCAGTGCTAGAGATCACGCTAGCGCAACCTACGAGCAGTACTTC. Its translation is CSARDHASATYEQYF. This rearrangement joins TRBV20-1 to TRBJ2-7; a possible D gene is TRBD2 (6 bases). V lost 0 bases to trimming and J lost 2 bases, with 14 bases between them. This CDR3 comprises 15 residues. CDR1 DFQATT and CDR2 SNEGSKA come from the germline V gene (reference sequence).

This chain connects TRBV28 to TRBJ2-1, with TRBD1 as a possible D gene (6 bases). Between the trimmed V and J ends, which lost 4 bases and 5 bases, there was a span of 15 bases. The CDR3 is 15 amino acids. Germline V CDR1 and CDR2: MDHEN, SYDVKM. CDR3 coding DNA: TGTGCCAGCAGTTATTTTGGACAGCGAGACAATGAGCAGTTCTTC. This translates into CASSYFGQRDNEQFF. The full variable domain, with the rest looked up from reference TRBV28 and TRBJ2-1, is DVKVTQSSRYLVKRTGEKVFLECVQDMDHENMFWYRQDPGLGLRLIYFSYDVKMKEKGDIPEGYSVSREKKERFSLILESASTNQTSMYLCASSYFGQRDNEQFFGPGTRLTVL.

In regard to this clonotype: A read error may account for a junction end that differs from germline. The chain joins TRBV6-1 to TRBJ1-6; D is undetermined. From germline, CDR1 is MNHNS and CDR2 SASEGT. This CDR3 region has 17 residues. As DNA, the CDR3 is TGTGCCAGCAGCCTAGGATCTCTGATCTCCCATAATTCACCCCTCCACTTT. Its translation: CASSLGSLISHNSPLHF.

This clonotype has more than one count but fewer than ten. This chain connects TRBV19 to TRBJ1-5, with 7 bases identical to TRBD1. Per the germline V gene, CDR1 is LNHDA and CDR2 is SQIVND (reference sequence). The CDR3 runs to 18 residues. Trimming cost V 5 bases and J 0 bases; bases outside gene matches: 13. In DNA, the CDR3 is TGTGCCAGTAGTCTTAGGGACAGAAGGTATGATAGCAATCAGCCCCAGCATTTT. Translating it yields CASSLRDRRYDSNQPQHF.

The chain joins TRBV6-5 to TRBJ2-7; 11 bases map to TRBD1. Germline CDR1 reads MNHEY; CDR2 reads SVGAGI. The CDR3 sequence is 15 residues long. With V trimmed by 6 bases and J by 4 bases, 8 bases remained unmatched. The CDR3 is CASSITGTGGYEQYF. DNA of the CDR3: TGTGCCAGCAGCATAACCGGGACAGGGGGATACGAGCAGTACTTC.

The V call is TRBV6-6, the J call TRBJ1-5; D may be TRBD1 (6 bases). V was pared by 9 bases and J by 6 bases, with 21 bases between. The germline V gene has CDR1 MNHNY and CDR2 SVGAGI (reference sequence). The CDR3 has 15 residues. The CDR3 coding sequence is TGTGCCAGTAGCTTCACAGGGAATCGGGGTCAGCCCCAGCATTTT. It codes for CASSFTGNRGQPQHF.

This chain joins TRBV29-1 and TRBJ2-5, with D perhaps being TRBD1 or TRBD2 (6 bases each). The CDR3 contains 13 residues. Germline V gene lookup returns CDR1 SQVTM and CDR2 ANQGSEA. The ends were cut back, 7 bases at V and 3 bases at J, with 15 bases in the middle. The CDR3 here is CSADRGREETQYF. DNA of the CDR3: TGCAGCGCCGATCGGGGGCGCGAAGAGACCCAGTACTTC.